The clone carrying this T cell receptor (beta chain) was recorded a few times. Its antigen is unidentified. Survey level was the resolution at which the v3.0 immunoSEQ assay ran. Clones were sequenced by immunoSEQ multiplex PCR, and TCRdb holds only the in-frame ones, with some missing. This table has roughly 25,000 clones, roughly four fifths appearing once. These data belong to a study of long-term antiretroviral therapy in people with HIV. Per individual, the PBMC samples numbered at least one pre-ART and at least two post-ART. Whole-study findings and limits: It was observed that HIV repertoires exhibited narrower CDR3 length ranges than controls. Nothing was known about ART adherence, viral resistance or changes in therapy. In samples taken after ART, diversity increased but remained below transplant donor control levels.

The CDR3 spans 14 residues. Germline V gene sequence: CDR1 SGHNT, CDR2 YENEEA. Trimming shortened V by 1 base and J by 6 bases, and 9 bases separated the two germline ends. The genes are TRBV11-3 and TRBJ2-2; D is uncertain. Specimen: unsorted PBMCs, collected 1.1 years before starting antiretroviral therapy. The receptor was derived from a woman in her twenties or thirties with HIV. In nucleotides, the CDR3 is TGTGCCAGCAGCTTAGTGTCGGGTTCCGGGGAGCTGTTTTTT. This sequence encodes CASSLVSGSGELFF.